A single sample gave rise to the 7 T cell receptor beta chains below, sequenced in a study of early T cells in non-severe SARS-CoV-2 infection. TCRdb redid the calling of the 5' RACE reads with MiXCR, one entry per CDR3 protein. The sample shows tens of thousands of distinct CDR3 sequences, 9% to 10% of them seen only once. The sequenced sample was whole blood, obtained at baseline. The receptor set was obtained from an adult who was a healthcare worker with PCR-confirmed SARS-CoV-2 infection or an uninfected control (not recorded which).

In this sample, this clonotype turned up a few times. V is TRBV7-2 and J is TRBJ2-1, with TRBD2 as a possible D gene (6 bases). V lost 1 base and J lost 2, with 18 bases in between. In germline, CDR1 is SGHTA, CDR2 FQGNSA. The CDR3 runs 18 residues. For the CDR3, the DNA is TGTGCCAGCAGCTTAGTATTCTGGGCGGGGTCAGCCTACAATGAGCAGTTCTTC. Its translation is CASSLVFWAGSAYNEQFF.

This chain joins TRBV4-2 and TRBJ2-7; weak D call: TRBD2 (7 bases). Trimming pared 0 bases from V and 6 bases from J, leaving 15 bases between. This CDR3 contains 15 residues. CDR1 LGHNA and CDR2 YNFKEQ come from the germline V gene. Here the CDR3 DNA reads TGTGCCAGCAGCCAAGATGAGGCGGGGGCGCGCGAGCAGTACTTC. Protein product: CASSQDEAGAREQYF.

The CDR3 protein is CSAREPFAGYNEQFF. CDR3 sequence (DNA): TGCAGTGCTAGAGAGCCCTTCGCGGGATACAATGAGCAGTTCTTC. The chain recombines TRBV20-1 with TRBJ2-1; D may be TRBD2 (6 bases). The CDR3 length is 15 residues. The germline V and J ends were trimmed by 0 bases and 4 bases, with 13 bases remaining between them. Germline CDR1 reads DFQATT; CDR2 reads SNEGSKA (reference sequence).

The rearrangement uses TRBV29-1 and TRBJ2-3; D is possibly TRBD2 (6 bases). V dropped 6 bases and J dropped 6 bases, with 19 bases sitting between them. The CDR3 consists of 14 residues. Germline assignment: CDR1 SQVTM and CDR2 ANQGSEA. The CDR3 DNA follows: TGCAGCGTCCAAAGGGACGGAGGGCGGGATACGCAGTATTTT. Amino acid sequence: CSVQRDGGRDTQYF.

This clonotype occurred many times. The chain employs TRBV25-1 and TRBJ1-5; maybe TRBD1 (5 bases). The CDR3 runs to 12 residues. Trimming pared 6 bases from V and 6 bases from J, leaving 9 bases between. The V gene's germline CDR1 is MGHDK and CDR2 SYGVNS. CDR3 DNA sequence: TGTGCCAGCAGGAGGGGAAGTCAGCCCCAGCATTTT. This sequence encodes CASRRGSQPQHF.

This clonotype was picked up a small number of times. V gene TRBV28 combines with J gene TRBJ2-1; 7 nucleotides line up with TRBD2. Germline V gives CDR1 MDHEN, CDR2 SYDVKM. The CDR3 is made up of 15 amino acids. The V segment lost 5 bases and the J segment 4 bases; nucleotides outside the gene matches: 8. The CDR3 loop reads CASSAAGRRYNEQFF. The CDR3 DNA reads TGTGCCAGCAGTGCAGCGGGAAGACGTTACAATGAGCAGTTCTTC. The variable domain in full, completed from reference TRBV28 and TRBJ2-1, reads DVKVTQSSRYLVKRTGEKVFLECVQDMDHENMFWYRQDPGLGLRLIYFSYDVKMKEKGDIPEGYSVSREKKERFSLILESASTNQTSMYLCASSAAGRRYNEQFFGPGTRLTVL.

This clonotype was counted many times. The chain's CDR3 is CASSPSGKGDEQFF. CDR3 DNA sequence: TGTGCCAGCAGCCCTAGCGGGAAAGGGGATGAGCAGTTCTTC. This chain connects TRBV7-3 to TRBJ2-1, with 9 bases that match TRBD2. J gave up 8 bases and V 5 bases, and 7 bases lay outside the gene matches. CDR1 and CDR2 from the germline V gene are SGHTA and FQGTGA. This CDR3 is 14 amino acids long. The whole variable domain, remainder taken from reference TRBV7-3 and TRBJ2-1, is GAGVSQTPSNKVTEKGKYVELRCDPISGHTALYWYRQSLGQGPEFLIYFQGTGAADDSGLPNDRFFAVRPEGSVSTLKIQRTERGDSAVYLCASSPSGKGDEQFFGPGTRLTVL.